The text below deals with one TCR beta chain. The data were taken from a study of shared clonotypes between healthy human individuals. The overall study: With ages of 18 to 49, the donors were two women and a few men.

V gave up 7 bases and J gave up 0 bases, with 13 bases separating them. This CDR3 region has 14 residues. Germline V CDR1 and CDR2: WSHSY, SAAADI. The material for each subset, its genomic DNA, was split evenly across several immunoSEQ plates. The input for sorted-subset replicate PCRs was around 0.2 ug DNA, tens of thousands of T cell genomes. Sequencing was performed with immunoSEQ multiplex PCR; in TCRdb, only in-frame clones are kept and a portion is missing. The sample shows approximately 530,000 clones, roughly 95% of them seen only once. The TCR originated in a woman under 40 in good health. V usage is TRBV10-2 and J usage is TRBJ2-7; D uncertain. The sample comprised naive CD4+ T cells sorted from blood. Subset here: CD45RA+ positively selected. In nucleotides, the CDR3 is TGCGCCAGCACAGGCACCTCGAACTCCTACGAGCAGTACTTC. Residues: CASTGTSNSYEQYF.